This note documents a single T cell receptor (beta chain) sequence. Its antigen remains unknown. A clone one base away is much larger, so this may be a read error. The entry originates in a study of breast tumors, draining lymph nodes, adjacent tissues. Breast cancer patients provided tissue from their axillary draining lymph nodes. General study findings and limits: The data were judged consistent with most tumor T cells coming from lymph node and expanding in tumor.

The germline V gene encodes CDR1 PRHDT and CDR2 FYEKMQ (reference sequence). The CDR3 consists of 12 residues. TCRdb passed the multiplex PCR reads through MiXCR, listing each CDR3 protein once. The sample has some 130,000 distinct CDR3 sequences, roughly 21% seen once. Sequenced: axillary lymph node tissue. The chain recombines TRBV13 with TRBJ1-2; possible D gene TRBD1, 6 bases. The clonotype comes from a female donor with breast cancer. Some clones in this sample may be carry-over from other donors' samples. The CDR3, as DNA: TGTGCCAGCAGCCCGGGACACTATGGCCACACCTTC. It encodes CASSPGHYGHTF. Full variable domain (outside the CDR3, taken from reference TRBV13 and TRBJ1-2): AAGVIQSPRHLIKEKRETATLKCYPIPRHDTVYWYQQGPGQDPQFLISFYEKMQSDKGSIPDRFSAQQFSDYHSELNMSSLELGDSALYFCASSPGHYGHTFGSGTRLTVV.